The clone carrying this T cell receptor beta chain was seen a single time. This entry is derived from a study of blood T cell repertoires in COVID-19. Study-level background: Collection of acute and convalescent COVID-19 samples took place in the United States, Italy and Spain. T cells, B-cell-depleted T cells, or PBMCs supplied cDNA or gDNA.

In the original workflow: Researchers report that nucleated cell counts were estimated from reference gene primer amplification. The table came from immunoSEQ multiplex PCR; TCRdb's copy has only in-frame clones and leaves some out. Clone size and the V and J calls come from that table; the DNA yielded D and trimming. Here the sample spans approximately 120,000 clones, just under 90% being singletons. The CDR3 extends over 19 amino acids. V shed 2 bases and J shed 0 bases, with 23 bases lying between them. Germline V gene data show CDR1 as SGHRS and CDR2 as YFSETQ. The TCR originated in a human donor in a cohort sampled during active COVID-19. The chain couples TRBV5-1 to TRBJ1-1; D may be TRBD1 (5 bases). Sequencing used peripheral blood. The chain's CDR3 is CASSFRPAGTRRVNTEAFF. CDR3 coding DNA: TGCGCCAGCAGCTTCCGGCCCGCAGGGACGAGGAGGGTGAACACTGAAGCTTTCTTT.